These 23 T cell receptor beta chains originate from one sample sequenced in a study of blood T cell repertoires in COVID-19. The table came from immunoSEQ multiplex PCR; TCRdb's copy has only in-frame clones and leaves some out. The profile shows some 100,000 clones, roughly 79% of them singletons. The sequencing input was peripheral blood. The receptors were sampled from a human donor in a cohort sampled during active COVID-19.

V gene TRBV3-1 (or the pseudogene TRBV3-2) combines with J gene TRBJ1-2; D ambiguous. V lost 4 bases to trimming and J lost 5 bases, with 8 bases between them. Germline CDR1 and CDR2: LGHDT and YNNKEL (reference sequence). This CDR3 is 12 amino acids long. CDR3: CASSLGVYGYTF. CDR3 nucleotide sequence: TGTGCCAGCAGCCTCGGGGTTTATGGCTACACCTTC.

The CDR3 sequence is CASSEGQYSNQPQHF. CDR3 nucleotide sequence: TGTGCCAGCAGCGAGGGACAGTATAGCAATCAGCCCCAGCATTTT. This chain connects TRBV2 to TRBJ1-5, with 7 bases aligning to TRBD1. V shed 6 bases, J shed 0 bases, and the junction held 5 bases outside the gene matches. The CDR3 loop spans 15 amino acids. Germline lookup yields CDR1 SNHLY and CDR2 FYNNEI. Complete variable domain (other parts from reference TRBV2 and TRBJ1-5): EPEVTQTPSHQVTQMGQEVILRCVPISNHLYFYWYRQILGQKVEFLVSFYNNEISEKSEIFDDQFSVERPDGSNFTLKIRSTKLEDSAMYFCASSEGQYSNQPQHFGDGTRLSIL.

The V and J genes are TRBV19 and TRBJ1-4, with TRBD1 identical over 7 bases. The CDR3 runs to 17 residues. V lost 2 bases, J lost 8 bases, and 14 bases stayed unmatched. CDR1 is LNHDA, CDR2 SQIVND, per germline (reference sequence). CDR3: CASSILGAAGGTEKLFF. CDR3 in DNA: TGTGCCAGTAGTATACTGGGGGCGGCAGGGGGAACCGAAAAACTGTTTTTT.

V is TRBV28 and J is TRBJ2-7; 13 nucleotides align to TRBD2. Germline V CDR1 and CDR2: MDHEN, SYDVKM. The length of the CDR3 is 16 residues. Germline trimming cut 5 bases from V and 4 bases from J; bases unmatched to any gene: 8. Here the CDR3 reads CASSSNGLAGVYEQYF. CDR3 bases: TGTGCCAGCAGTAGTAACGGACTAGCGGGAGTTTACGAGCAGTACTTC.

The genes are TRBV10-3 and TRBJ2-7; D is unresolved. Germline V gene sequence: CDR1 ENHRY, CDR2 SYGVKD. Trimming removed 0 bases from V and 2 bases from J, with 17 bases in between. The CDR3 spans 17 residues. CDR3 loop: CAISESTGEASPYEQYF. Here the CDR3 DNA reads TGTGCCATCAGTGAGTCAACCGGAGAGGCCTCTCCCTACGAGCAGTACTTC.

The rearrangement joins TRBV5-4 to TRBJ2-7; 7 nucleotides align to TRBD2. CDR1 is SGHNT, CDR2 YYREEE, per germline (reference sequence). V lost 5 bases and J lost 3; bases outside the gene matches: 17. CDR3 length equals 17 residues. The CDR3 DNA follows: TGTGCCAGCAGTGGGGGGAGGGGAGAGGGGAATGTCTACGAGCAGTACTTC. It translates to CASSGGRGEGNVYEQYF.

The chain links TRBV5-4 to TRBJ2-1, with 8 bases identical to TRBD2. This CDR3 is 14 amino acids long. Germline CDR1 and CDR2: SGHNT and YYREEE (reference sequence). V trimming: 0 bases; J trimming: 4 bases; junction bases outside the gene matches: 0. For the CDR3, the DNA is TGTGCCAGCAGCTTGGCTAGCGGGTACAATGAGCAGTTCTTC. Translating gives CASSLASGYNEQFF.

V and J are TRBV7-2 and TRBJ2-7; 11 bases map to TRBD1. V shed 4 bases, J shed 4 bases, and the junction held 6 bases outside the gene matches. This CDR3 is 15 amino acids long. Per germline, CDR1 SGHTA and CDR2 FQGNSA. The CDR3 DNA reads TGTGCCAGCAGCTCCCAGGGGACAGGGGGTTACGAGCAGTACTTC. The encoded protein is CASSSQGTGGYEQYF.

CDR3 nucleotide sequence: TGCAGCGTTGTGGAAGGGGCACACGAGCAGTTCTTC. Amino acid sequence: CSVVEGAHEQFF. The chain links TRBV29-1 to TRBJ2-1; D perhaps matches TRBD1 (5 bases). V dropped 4 bases and J dropped 10 bases, with 14 bases sitting between them. Germline V lookup: CDR1 SQVTM, CDR2 ANQGSEA. The CDR3 spans 12 residues.

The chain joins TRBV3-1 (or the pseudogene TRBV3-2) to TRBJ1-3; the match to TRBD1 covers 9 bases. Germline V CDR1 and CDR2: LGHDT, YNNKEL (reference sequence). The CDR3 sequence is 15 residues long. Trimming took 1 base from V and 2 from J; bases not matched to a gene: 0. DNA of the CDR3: TGTGCCAGCAGCCAAGGGGACAGGGCTGGAAACACCATATATTTT. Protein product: CASSQGDRAGNTIYF.

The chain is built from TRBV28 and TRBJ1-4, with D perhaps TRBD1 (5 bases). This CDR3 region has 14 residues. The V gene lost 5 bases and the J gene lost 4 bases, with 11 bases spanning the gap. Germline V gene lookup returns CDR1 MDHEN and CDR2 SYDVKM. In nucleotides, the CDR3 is TGTGCCAGCAGTCGACAGATCATTAATGAAAAACTGTTTTTT. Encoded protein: CASSRQIINEKLFF.

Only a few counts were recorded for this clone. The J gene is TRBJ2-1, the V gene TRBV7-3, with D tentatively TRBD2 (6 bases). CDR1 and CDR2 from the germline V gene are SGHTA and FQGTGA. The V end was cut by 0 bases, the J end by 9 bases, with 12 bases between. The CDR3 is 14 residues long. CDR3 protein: CASSLTTTGGEQFF. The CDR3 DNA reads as TGTGCCAGCAGCTTAACTACTACCGGGGGTGAGCAGTTCTTC.

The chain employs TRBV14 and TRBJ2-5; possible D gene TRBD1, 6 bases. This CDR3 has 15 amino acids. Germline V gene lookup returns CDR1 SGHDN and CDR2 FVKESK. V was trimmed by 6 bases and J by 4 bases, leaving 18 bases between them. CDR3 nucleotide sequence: TGTGCCAGCAGTCCCGGGACACCCCTCAGAGAGACCCAGTACTTC. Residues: CASSPGTPLRETQYF.

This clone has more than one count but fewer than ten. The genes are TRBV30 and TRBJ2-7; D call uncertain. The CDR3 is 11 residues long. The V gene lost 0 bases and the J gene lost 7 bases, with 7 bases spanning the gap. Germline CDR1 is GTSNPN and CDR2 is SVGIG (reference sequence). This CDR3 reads CAWSVRSEQYF. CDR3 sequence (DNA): TGTGCCTGGAGTGTACGGTCAGAGCAGTACTTC.

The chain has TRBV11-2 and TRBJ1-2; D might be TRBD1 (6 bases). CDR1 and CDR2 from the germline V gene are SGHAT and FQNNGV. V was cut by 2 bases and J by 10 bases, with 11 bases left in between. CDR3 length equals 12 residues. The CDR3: CASSLNRAAYTF. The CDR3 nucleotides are TGTGCCAGCAGCTTAAACAGGGCCGCCTACACCTTC.

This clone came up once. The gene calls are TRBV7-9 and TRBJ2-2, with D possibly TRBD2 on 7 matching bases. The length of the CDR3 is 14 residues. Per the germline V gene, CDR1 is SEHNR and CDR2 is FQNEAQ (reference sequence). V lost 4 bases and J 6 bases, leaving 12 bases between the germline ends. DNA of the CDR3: TGTGCCAGCAGCTCGAAGGGGGGGCCCGGGGAGCTGTTTTTT. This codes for CASSSKGGPGELFF.

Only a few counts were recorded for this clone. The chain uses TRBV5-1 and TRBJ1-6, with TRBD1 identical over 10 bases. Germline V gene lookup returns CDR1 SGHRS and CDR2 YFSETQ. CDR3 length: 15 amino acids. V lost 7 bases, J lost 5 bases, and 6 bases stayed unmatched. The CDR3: CASRLGQGDNSPLHF. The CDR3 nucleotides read TGCGCCAGCCGCCTCGGACAGGGGGATAATTCACCCCTCCACTTT.

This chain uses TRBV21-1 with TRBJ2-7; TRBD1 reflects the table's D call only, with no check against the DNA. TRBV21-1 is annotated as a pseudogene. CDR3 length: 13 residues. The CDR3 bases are TGTGCCAGCTCCAAGGAACAGGACTACGAGCAGTACTTC. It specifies CASSKEQDYEQYF.

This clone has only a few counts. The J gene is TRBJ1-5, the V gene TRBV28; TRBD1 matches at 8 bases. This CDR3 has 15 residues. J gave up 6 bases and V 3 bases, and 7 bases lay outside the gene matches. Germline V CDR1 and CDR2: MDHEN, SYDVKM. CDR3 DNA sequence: TGTGCCAGCAGTTTCAGGACAGGGATGGGTCAGCCCCAGCATTTT. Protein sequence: CASSFRTGMGQPQHF.

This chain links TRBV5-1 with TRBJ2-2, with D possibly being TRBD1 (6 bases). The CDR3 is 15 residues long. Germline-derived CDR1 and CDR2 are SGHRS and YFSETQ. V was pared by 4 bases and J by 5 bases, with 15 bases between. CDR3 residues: CASSLYREGTGELFF. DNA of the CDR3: TGCGCCAGCAGCCTTTACAGGGAAGGAACCGGGGAGCTGTTTTTT.

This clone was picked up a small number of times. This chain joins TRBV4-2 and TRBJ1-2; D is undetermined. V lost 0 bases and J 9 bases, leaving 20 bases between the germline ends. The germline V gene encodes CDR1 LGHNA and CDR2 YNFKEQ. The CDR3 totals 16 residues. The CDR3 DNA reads TGTGCCAGCAGCCAAGATCCCTTTGGGGAGGGAGGAAGCTACACCTTC. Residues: CASSQDPFGEGGSYTF.

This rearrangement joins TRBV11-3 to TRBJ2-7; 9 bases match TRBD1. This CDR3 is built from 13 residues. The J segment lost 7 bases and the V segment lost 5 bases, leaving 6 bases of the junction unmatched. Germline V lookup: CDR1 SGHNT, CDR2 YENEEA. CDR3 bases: TGTGCCAGCAGCGAGGGGACAGGGTCAGAGCAGTACTTC. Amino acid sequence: CASSEGTGSEQYF.

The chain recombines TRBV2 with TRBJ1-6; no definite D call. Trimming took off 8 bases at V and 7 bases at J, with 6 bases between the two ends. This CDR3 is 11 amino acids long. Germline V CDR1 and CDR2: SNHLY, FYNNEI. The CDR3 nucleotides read TGTGCCAGCGAGCGGAATTCACCCCTCCACTTT. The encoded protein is CASERNSPLHF. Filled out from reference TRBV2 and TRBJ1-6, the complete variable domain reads EPEVTQTPSHQVTQMGQEVILRCVPISNHLYFYWYRQILGQKVEFLVSFYNNEISEKSEIFDDQFSVERPDGSNFTLKIRSTKLEDSAMYFCASERNSPLHFGNGTRLTVT.